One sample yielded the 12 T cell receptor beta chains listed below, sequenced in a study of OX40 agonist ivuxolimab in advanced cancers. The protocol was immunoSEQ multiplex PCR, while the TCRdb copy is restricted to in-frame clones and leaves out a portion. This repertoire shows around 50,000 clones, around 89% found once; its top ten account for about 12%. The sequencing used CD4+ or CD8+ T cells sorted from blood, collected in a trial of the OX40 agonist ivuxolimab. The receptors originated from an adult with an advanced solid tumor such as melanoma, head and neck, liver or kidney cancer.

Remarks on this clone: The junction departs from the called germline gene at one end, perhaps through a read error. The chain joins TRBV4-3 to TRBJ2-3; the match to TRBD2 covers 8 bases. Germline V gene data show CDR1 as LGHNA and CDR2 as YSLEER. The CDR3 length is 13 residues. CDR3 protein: CASSQDVVAGKDF. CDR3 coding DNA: TGCGCCAGCAGCCAAGATGTGGTAGCGGGGAAGGATTTT.

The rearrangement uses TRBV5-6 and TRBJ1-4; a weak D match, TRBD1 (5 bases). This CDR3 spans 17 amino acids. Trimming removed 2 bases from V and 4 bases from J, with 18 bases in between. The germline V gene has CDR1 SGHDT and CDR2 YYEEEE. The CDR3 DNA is TGTGCCAGCAGCTTTTCGGACAATCGCGGAAATAATGAAAAACTGTTTTTT. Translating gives CASSFSDNRGNNEKLFF. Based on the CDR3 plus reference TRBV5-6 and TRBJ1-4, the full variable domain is DAGVTQSPTHLIKTRGQQVTLRCSPKSGHDTVSWYQQALGQGPQFIFQYYEEEERQRGNFPDRFSGHQFPNYSSELNVNALLLGDSALYLCASSFSDNRGNNEKLFFGSGTQLSVL.

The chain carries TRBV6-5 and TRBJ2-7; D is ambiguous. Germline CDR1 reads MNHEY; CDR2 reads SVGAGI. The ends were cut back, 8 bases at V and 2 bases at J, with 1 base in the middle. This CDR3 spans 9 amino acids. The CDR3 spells CASPYEQYF. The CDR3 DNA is TGTGCCAGCCCCTACGAGCAGTACTTC.

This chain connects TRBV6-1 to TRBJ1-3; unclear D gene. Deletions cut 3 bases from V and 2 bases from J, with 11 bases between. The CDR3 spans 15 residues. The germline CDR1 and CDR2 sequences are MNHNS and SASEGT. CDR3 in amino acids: CASSETLGTGNTIYF. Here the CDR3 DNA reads TGTGCCAGCAGTGAGACGTTGGGGACTGGAAACACCATATATTTT.

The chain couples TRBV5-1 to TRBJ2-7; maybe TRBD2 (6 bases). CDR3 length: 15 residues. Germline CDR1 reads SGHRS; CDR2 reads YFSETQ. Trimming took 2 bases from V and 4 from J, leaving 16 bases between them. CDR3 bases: TGCGCCAGCAGCTTAACCGGGACTGGATCTTACGAGCAGTACGTC. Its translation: CASSLTGTGSYEQYV.

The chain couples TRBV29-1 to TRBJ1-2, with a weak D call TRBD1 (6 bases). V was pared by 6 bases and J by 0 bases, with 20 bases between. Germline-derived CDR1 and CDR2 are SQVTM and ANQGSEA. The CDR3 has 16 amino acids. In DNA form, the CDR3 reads TGCAGCGTGAGAACCCTTCCGGGACAAGCTAACTATGGCTACACCTTC. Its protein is CSVRTLPGQANYGYTF.

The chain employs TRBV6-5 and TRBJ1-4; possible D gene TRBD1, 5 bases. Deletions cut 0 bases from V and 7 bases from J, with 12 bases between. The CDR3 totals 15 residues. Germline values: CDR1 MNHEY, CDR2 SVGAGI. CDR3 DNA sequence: TGTGCCAGCAGTTACTCGGGACTTAATCTTGAAAAACTGTTTTTT. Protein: CASSYSGLNLEKLFF.

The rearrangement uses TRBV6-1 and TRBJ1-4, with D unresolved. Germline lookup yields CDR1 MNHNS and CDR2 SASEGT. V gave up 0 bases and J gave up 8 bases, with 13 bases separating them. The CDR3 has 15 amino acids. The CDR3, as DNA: TGTGCCAGCAGTGAAGCGACCGGTGGATGGGAAAAACTGTTTTTT. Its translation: CASSEATGGWEKLFF.

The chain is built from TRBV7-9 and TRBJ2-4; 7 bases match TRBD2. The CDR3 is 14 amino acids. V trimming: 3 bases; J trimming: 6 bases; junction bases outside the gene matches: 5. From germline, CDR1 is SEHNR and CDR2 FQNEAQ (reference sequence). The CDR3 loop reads CASSLGGNRNIQYF. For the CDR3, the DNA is TGTGCCAGCAGCTTGGGGGGGAACCGAAACATTCAGTACTTC.

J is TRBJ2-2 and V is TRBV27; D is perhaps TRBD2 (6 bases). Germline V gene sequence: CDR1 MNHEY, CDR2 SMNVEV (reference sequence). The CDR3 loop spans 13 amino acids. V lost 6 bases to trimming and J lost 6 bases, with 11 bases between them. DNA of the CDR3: TGTGCCAGCAGCCGGGGGTTATCCGGGGAGCTGTTTTTT. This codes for CASSRGLSGELFF.

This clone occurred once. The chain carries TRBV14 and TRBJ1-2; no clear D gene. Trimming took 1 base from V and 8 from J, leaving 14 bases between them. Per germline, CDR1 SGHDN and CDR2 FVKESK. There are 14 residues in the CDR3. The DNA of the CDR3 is TGTGCCAGCAGCCAAGCGGGTCCAAGTGCGGGCTACACCTTC. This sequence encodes CASSQAGPSAGYTF.

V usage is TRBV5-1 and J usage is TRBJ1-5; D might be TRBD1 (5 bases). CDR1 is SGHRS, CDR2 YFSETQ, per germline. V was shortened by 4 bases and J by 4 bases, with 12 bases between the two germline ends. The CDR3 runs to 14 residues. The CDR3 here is CASSLAGGNQPQHF. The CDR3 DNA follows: TGCGCCAGCAGCCTCGCCGGGGGTAATCAGCCCCAGCATTTT.